A selection of T cell receptor beta chains follows, all from one sample in a study of blood T cell repertoires in COVID-19. Data came from immunoSEQ multiplex PCR; TCRdb stores just in-frame clones and leaves some out. Here the sample spans a few hundred thousand clones, around 84% being singletons. The sequencing sample was made of peripheral blood. The receptors come from a woman in her late teens or twenties with acute or convalescent COVID-19. Each CDR3 is given with its conserved first and last residue. The order of the fields is V gene, D gene, J gene, clone size, CDR3 protein, CDR3 DNA. D genes are given only for firm matches. Some rows mark clone size as missing; the rest say once, few, many or name a class of expanded clone.

>TRBV3-1/TRBV3-2|TRBD2|TRBJ2-1|.
CASSPRLAGGPGNEQFF
TGTGCCAGCAGCCCCAGACTAGCGGGAGGTCCTGGGAATGAGCAGTTCTTC
>TRBV19|TRBD1|TRBJ1-3|.
CASSVDRGPGNTIYF
TGTGCCAGTAGTGTCGACAGGGGGCCTGGAAACACCATATATTTT
>TRBV30|.|TRBJ2-6|.
CAAEGGVSLSGANVLTF
TGTGCCGCTGAGGGGGGGGTTTCTCTCTCTGGGGCCAACGTCCTGACTTTC
>TRBV27|.|TRBJ1-2|.
CASSPTDRLYGYTF
TGTGCCAGCAGTCCGACAGATAGGCTTTATGGCTACACCTTC
>TRBV10-3|.|TRBJ2-1|once
CAISESTGVWEQFF
TGTGCCATCAGTGAGTCTACGGGAGTATGGGAGCAGTTCTTC
>TRBV28|TRBD1|TRBJ2-1|.
CASSPSTGFHDEQFF
TGTGCCAGCAGCCCCTCGACAGGGTTCCATGATGAGCAGTTCTTC
>TRBV6-6|TRBD1|TRBJ1-2|.
CASSRDRGRNYGYTF
TGTGCCAGCAGTCGGGACAGGGGACGTAACTATGGCTACACCTTC
>TRBV5-1|TRBD1|TRBJ2-6|.
CASSSDRGRANVLTF
TGCGCCAGCAGCTCAGACAGGGGTAGGGCCAACGTCCTGACTTTC
>TRBV19|TRBD1|TRBJ1-4|.
CASSPGWTGGGEKLFF
TGTGCCAGTAGTCCGGGGTGGACAGGGGGAGGTGAAAAACTGTTTTTT
>TRBV6-5|TRBD2|TRBJ2-5|.
CASSYSWGGQETQYF
TGTGCCAGCAGTTACTCGTGGGGGGGACAAGAGACCCAGTACTTC
>TRBV7-3|.|TRBJ2-1|.
CASSPSLAPVEQFF
TGTGCCAGCAGCCCAAGCCTAGCCCCCGTTGAGCAGTTCTTC
>TRBV7-9|.|TRBJ1-4|.
CASSSRVNEKLFF
TGTGCCAGCAGCTCCAGGGTTAATGAAAAACTGTTTTTT
>TRBV18|.|TRBJ2-2|.
CASSPVAGPTGELFF
TGTGCCAGCTCACCGGTGGCAGGCCCAACCGGGGAGCTGTTTTTT
>TRBV18|.|TRBJ2-5|.
CASSPPWGLWETQYF
TGTGCCAGCTCACCACCGTGGGGCCTCTGGGAGACCCAGTACTTC
>TRBV19|TRBD1|TRBJ1-1|few
CASSMLGTGDAEAFF
TGTGCCAGTAGTATGTTGGGGACAGGGGACGCTGAAGCTTTCTTT
>TRBV9|.|TRBJ2-2|.
CASSVYTNTGELFF
TGTGCCAGCAGCGTATACACCAACACCGGGGAGCTGTTTTTT
>TRBV29-1|TRBD1|TRBJ1-2|.
CSARTGVHGYTF
TGCAGCGCCCGAACAGGGGTTCATGGCTACACCTTC
>TRBV29-1|TRBD2|TRBJ2-3|.
CSVDPSGRTDTQYF
TGCAGCGTTGATCCTAGCGGCCGCACAGATACGCAGTATTTT
>TRBV7-2|TRBD1|TRBJ2-1|once
CASSLWFGTDNEQFF
TGTGCCAGCAGCTTATGGTTTGGGACAGACAATGAGCAGTTCTTC
>TRBV30|TRBD1|TRBJ1-2|.
CAWTPLGTVLGYTF
TGTGCCTGGACCCCCCTCGGGACAGTATTAGGCTACACCTTC
>TRBV10-3|.|TRBJ1-5|.
CAISITGSNQPQHF
TGTGCCATCAGTATCACAGGTAGCAATCAGCCCCAGCATTTT
>TRBV30|TRBD1|TRBJ1-5|.
CAWSLSGGEGDQPQHF
TGTGCCTGGAGTTTATCAGGGGGCGAGGGAGATCAGCCCCAGCATTTT
>TRBV7-3|.|TRBJ2-3|.
CASSSDPRGDTQYF
TGTGCCAGCAGCTCCGACCCTCGGGGGGATACGCAGTATTTT
>TRBV2|.|TRBJ2-7|.
CASRREGVGEQYF
TGTGCCAGCAGGCGGGAAGGGGTCGGCGAGCAGTACTTC
>TRBV24-1|.|TRBJ1-2|.
CATSDFELGYTF
TGTGCCACCAGTGATTTTGAGTTAGGCTACACCTTC
>TRBV13|.|TRBJ1-2|.
CASSLLGPGGYDAGYTF
TGTGCCAGCAGCCTACTGGGACCCGGGGGATATGACGCCGGCTACACCTTC
>TRBV20-1|.|TRBJ2-7|.
CSASVGGEGREQYF
TGCAGTGCTAGTGTGGGGGGAGAAGGGCGCGAGCAGTACTTC
>TRBV4-3|.|TRBJ2-5|.
CASSLIRGETQYF
TGCGCCAGCAGCTTAATTAGAGGGGAGACCCAGTACTTC
>TRBV5-1|.|TRBJ2-2|once
CASTLEWVGKRPGELFF
TGCGCCAGCACCCTGGAATGGGTCGGGAAGCGGCCCGGGGAGCTGTTTTTT
>TRBV4-1|TRBD2|TRBJ2-2|.
CASSPGLAGTGTGELFF
TGCGCCAGCAGCCCGGGACTAGCGGGGACGGGAACCGGGGAGCTGTTTTTT
>TRBV7-6|.|TRBJ1-2|few
CASSLGLGVGYTF
TGTGCCAGCAGCTTAGGGCTAGGGGTTGGCTACACCTTC
>TRBV29-1|.|TRBJ1-3|.
CSVEGGLGNTIYF
TGCAGCGTTGAAGGAGGCCTCGGAAACACCATATATTTT
>TRBV18|.|TRBJ1-4|.
CASSVRDKDEKLFF
TGTGCCAGCTCAGTCCGGGACAAAGATGAAAAACTGTTTTTT
>TRBV5-1|.|TRBJ1-2|.
CASSLDGREVGNYGYTF
TGCGCCAGCAGCTTGGACGGCAGGGAAGTGGGTAACTATGGCTACACCTTC
>TRBV4-3|TRBD2|TRBJ2-1|.
CASSQIPSGVYNEQFF
TGCGCCAGCAGCCAAATCCCTAGCGGGGTGTACAATGAGCAGTTCTTC
>TRBV18|.|TRBJ1-1|.
CASSPLASRTGEAFF
TGTGCCAGCTCACCACTGGCAAGCCGAACAGGTGAAGCTTTCTTT
>TRBV7-2|TRBD1|TRBJ1-1|once
CASSSQGQGSTEAFF
TGTGCCAGCAGCTCTCAAGGACAGGGGAGCACTGAAGCTTTCTTT
>TRBV4-1|.|TRBJ2-1|.
CASSQEDGVSGYSYNEQFF
TGCGCCAGCAGCCAAGAGGATGGGGTTTCAGGGTACTCCTACAATGAGCAGTTCTTC
>TRBV6-2/TRBV6-3|TRBD2|TRBJ2-7|few
CASSRPSGISYEQYF
TGTGCCAGCAGTCGCCCTAGCGGCATCTCCTACGAGCAGTACTTC
>TRBV4-3|TRBD2|TRBJ2-1|.
CASSRGLAGGNEQFF
TGCGCCAGCAGCCGCGGACTAGCGGGAGGGAATGAGCAGTTCTTC
>TRBV3-1/TRBV3-2|.|TRBJ2-4|once
CASSQVASKNIQYF
TGTGCCAGCAGCCAAGTAGCGTCCAAAAACATTCAGTACTTC
>TRBV15|TRBD1|TRBJ1-6|.
CATSSLPGQDSSPLHF
TGTGCCACCAGCAGCCTCCCGGGACAGGACAGTTCACCCCTCCACTTT
>TRBV27|.|TRBJ2-7|.
CASSLRVVAGTQTYEQYF
TGTGCCAGCAGTTTAAGAGTGGTAGCCGGGACACAAACCTACGAGCAGTACTTC